This T cell receptor beta chain derives from a study of regulatory T cells in long-lasting Graves disease. General study results and limits: Relative to new patients (approximately 960), persistent patients exhibited greater sharing of public clonotypes (more than 2,500). TRBV28, TRBJ1-2 and TRBJ2-5 emerged as the favored segments in persistent disease. Analysis covered peripheral blood alone, not thyroid tissue.

This clonotype was seen many times. Its antigen is unidentified. Time point of the sample: persistent/refractory GD, antithyroid drugs over 5 years with positive TRAb. Isolated PBMC RNA provided the starting material for the TCR library. Patients were enrolled at an endocrinology department in Xi'an, China. The germline gives CDR1 SGHTA, CDR2 FQGNSA. This CDR3 comprises 12 residues. The germline V and J ends were trimmed by 5 bases and 2 bases, with 7 bases remaining between them. Construction of the TCR beta libraries employed iRepertoire HTBI primers in conjunction with Arm-PCR of CDR3 regions. TCRdb analysed the multiplex PCR reads with MiXCR anew, one entry per CDR3 protein. The table shows roughly 400,000 distinct CDR3 sequences, with less than 25% occurring only once.

The rearrangement links TRBV7-2 to TRBJ2-7; no firm D call. The input for sequencing was peripheral blood mononuclear cells (PBMCs), taken when the disease was refractory, from a patient treated with antithyroid drugs. This receptor was identified in a female donor with Graves disease. CDR3 in DNA: TGTGCCAGCAGCGACGACACCTACGAGCAGTACTTC. This gives the protein CASSDDTYEQYF.